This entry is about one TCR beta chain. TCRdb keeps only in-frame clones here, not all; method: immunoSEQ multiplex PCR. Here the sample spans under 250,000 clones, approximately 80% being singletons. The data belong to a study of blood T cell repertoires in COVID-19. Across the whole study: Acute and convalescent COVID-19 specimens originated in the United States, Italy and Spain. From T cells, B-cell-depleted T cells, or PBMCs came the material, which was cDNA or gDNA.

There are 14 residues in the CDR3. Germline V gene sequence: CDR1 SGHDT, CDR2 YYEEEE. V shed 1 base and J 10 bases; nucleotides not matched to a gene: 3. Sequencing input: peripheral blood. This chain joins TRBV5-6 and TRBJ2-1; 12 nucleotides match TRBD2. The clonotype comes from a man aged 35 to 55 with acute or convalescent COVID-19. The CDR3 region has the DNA TGTGCCAGCAGCTTGCCAGGGACTAGCGGGGAGCAGTTCTTC. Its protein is CASSLPGTSGEQFF.